This entry features one TCR beta chain sequence. The data derive from a study of blood T cell repertoires in COVID-19. Whole-study context: Samples taken during acute and convalescent COVID-19 were collected in the United States, Italy and Spain. The cDNA or gDNA used as material had been derived from T cells, B-cell-depleted T cells, or PBMCs.

Methods used by the authors: From reference gene primer amplification, estimates of nucleated cell counts were derived. TCRdb's copy holds only in-frame clones and misses some; the assay was immunoSEQ multiplex PCR. That table gives V, J and clone size, and the DNA gave D and trimming. The table lists some 120,000 clones, more than 65% of them singletons. The CDR3 consists of 16 residues. CDR1 and CDR2 (germline): MGHRA, YSYEKL. The V segment lost 4 bases and the J segment 8 bases; nucleotides outside the gene matches: 9. The material sequenced was peripheral blood. The receptor's source is a human donor in a cohort sampled during active COVID-19. V usage is TRBV4-1 and J usage is TRBJ2-1, with TRBD2 identical over 12 bases. The CDR3 spells CASSLFTSGGPYEQFF. CDR3 DNA sequence: TGCGCCAGCAGCCTTTTTACTAGCGGGGGGCCCTATGAGCAGTTCTTC.